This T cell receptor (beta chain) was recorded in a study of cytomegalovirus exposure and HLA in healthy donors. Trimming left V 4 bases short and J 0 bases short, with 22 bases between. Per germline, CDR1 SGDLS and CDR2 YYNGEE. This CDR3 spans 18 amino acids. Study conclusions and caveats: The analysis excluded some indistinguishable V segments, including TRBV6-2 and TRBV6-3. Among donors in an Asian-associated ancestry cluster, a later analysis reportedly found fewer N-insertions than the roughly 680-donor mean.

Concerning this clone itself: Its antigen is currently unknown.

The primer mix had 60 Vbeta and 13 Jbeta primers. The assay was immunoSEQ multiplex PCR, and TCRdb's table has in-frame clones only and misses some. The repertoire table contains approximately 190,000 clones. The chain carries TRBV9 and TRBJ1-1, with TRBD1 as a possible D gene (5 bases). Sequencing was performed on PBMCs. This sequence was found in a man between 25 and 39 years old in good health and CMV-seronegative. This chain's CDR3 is CASSLNLGGGTLNTEAFF. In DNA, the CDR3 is TGTGCCAGCAGCCTCAACCTCGGGGGGGGGACCCTGAACACTGAAGCTTTCTTT.